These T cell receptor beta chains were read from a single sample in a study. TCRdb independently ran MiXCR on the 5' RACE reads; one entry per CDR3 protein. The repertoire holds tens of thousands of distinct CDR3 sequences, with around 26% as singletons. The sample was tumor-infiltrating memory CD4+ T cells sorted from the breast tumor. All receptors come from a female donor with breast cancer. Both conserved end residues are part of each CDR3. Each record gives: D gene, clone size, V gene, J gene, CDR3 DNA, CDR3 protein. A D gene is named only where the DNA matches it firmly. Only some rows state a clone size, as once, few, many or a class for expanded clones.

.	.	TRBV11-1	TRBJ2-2	TGTGCCAGCAGCTTATATGGAGGCACCGGGGAGCTGTTTTTT	CASSLYGGTGELFF
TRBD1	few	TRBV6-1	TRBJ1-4	TGTGCCAGCAGGGGGACAGGGGGGAGTGAAAAACTGTTTTTT	CASRGTGGSEKLFF
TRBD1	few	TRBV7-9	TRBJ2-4	TGTGCCAGCAGCCCCACAGGGGGTACGAGAAACATTCAGTACTTC	CASSPTGGTRNIQYF
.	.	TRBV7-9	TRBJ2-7	TGTGCCAGCAGCCGGAGCGCGGGCTACGAGCAGTACTTC	CASSRSAGYEQYF
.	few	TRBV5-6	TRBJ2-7	TGTGCCAGCAGCTTGGACACCGAGCAGTACTTC	CASSLDTEQYF
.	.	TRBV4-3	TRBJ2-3	TGCGCCAGCAGCCAAGGGACTAAACGATACACAGATACGCAGTATTTT	CASSQGTKRYTDTQYF
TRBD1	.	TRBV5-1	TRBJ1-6	TGCGCCAGCAGCCCCATTGGACAGGGAGATTCACCCCTCCACTTT	CASSPIGQGDSPLHF
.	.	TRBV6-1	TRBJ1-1	TGTGCCAGCAGCCCGCGGGGGGACACTGAAGCTGTCTTT	CASSPRGDTEAVF
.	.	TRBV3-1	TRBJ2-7	TGTGCCAGCAGCCGGGGGGCCTACGAGCAGTACTTC	CASSRGAYEQYF
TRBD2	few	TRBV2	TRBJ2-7	TGTGCCAGCGCTGATCTCGCGGGAGGCTTCGAGCAGTACTTC	CASADLAGGFEQYF
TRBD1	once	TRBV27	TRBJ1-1	TGTGCCAGCAGACGACAGGGGCAAGGATTAGCTTTCTTT	CASRRQGQGLAFF
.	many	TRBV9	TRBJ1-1	TGTGCCAGCAGCGCCCACTTCGGGGGGGGAGGCACTGAAGCTTTCTTT	CASSAHFGGGGTEAFF
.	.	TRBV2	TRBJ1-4	TGTGCCAGCATTCCCGTGACAGCAAATGAAAAACTGTTTTTT	CASIPVTANEKLFF
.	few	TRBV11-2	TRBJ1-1	TGTGCCAGCAGCTTAGGCCCGACGACAGCTTTCTTT	CASSLGPTTAFF
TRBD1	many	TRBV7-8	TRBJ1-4	TGTGCCAGCAGCTTAGCGGGGACAGGGGGTGAAAAACTGTTTTTT	CASSLAGTGGEKLFF
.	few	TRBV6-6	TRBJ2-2	TGTGCCAGCAGTTCCGTATCGTTGTACACCGGGGAGCTGTTTTTT	CASSSVSLYTGELFF
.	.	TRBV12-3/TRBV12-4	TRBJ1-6	TGTGCCAGCAGTTCCGTCTACTCACCCCTCCACTTT	CASSSVYSPLHF
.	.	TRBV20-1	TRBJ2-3	TGCAGTGCTAGAGAGACAGCCTATACGCAGTATTTT	CSARETAYTQYF
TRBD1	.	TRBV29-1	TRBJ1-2	TGCAGCGTCCGAGCCGGGACAGGGAATGGATACACCTTC	CSVRAGTGNGYTF
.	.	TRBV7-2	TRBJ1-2	TGTGCCAGCAGCTTAGCCTACAGAGGTGGCTACACCTTC	CASSLAYRGGYTF
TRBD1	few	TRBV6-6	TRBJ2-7	TGTGCCAGCAGCGATCTGGACAGGTCCGAGTACGAGCAGTACTTC	CASSDLDRSEYEQYF
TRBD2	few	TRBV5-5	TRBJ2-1	TGTGCCAGCAAAAGCTCTGCTAGCGGGAGTTATGAGCAGTTCTTC	CASKSSASGSYEQFF
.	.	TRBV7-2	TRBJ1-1	TGTGCCAGCAGCCCCATGCGGGCTGAAGCTTTCTTT	CASSPMRAEAFF
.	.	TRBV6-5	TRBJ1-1	TGTGCCAGCTCCGAAATCGGGACTGAAGCTTTCTTT	CASSEIGTEAFF
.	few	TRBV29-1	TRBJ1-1	TGCAGCGTAACCAAGGCAGGGATGAACACTGAAGCTTTCTTT	CSVTKAGMNTEAFF
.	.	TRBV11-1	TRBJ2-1	TGTGCCAGCAGCTTGGTACAGGGGAGGAGGTATGAGCAGTTCTTC	CASSLVQGRRYEQFF
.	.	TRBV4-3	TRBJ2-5	TGCGCCAGCAGCCCTAGCCCCAGCGAACAAGAGACCCTGTACTTC	CASSPSPSEQETLYF
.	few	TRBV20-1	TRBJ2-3	TGCAGTGCTAGGGGGGCGGCCCACACAGATACGCAGTATTTT	CSARGAAHTDTQYF
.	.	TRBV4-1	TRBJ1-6	TGCGCCAGCAGCCAAGCAGGGGATTCACCCCTCCACTTT	CASSQAGDSPLHF
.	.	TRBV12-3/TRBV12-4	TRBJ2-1	TGTGCCAGCAGTCCACCGACAGGGAGGGGCTCCTACAATGAGCAGTTCTTC	CASSPPTGRGSYNEQFF
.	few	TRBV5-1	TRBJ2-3	TGCGCCAGCAGCTTGGACAGTTATACGCAGTATTTT	CASSLDSYTQYF
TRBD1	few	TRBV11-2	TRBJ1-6	TGTGCCAGCAGCCTCACCGGACAGGGGGGAAATTCACCCCTCCACTTT	CASSLTGQGGNSPLHF
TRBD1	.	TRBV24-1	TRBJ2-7	TGTGCCACCAGTGGACCGGGACAGGAAGGCTTATACGAGCAGTACTTC	CATSGPGQEGLYEQYF
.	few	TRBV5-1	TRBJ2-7	TGCGCCAGCAGCTTGGTGGACCAGGGATCGGAGCAGTACTTC	CASSLVDQGSEQYF
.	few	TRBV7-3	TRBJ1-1	TGTGCCAGCAGCTTTGCCGGCAACACTGAAGCTTTCTTT	CASSFAGNTEAFF
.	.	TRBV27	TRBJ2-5	TGTGCCAGCACCCTGGAGGACGGCCAAGAGACCCAGTACTTC	CASTLEDGQETQYF
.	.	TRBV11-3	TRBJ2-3	TGTGCCAGCAGCTTAGAGCCGACAGATGCGCAGTATTTT	CASSLEPTDAQYF
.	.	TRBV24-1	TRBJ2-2	TGTGCCACCAGTGAACCGGGCGGGCACGGGGAGCTGTTTTTT	CATSEPGGHGELFF
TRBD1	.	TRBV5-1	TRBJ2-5	TGCGCCAGCAGCCGGGGACAGGGAAAAGAGACCCAGTACTTC	CASSRGQGKETQYF
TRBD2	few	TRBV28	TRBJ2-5	TGTGCCAGCAGTCCCGGGGGGGGGCTTAGAGAGACCCAGTACTTC	CASSPGGGLRETQYF
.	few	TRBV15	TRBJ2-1	TGTGCCACCAGCAGAGACTACTACAATGAGCAGTTCTTC	CATSRDYYNEQFF
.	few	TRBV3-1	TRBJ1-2	TGTGCCAGCAGCCAGGCAGCTGCATACACCTTC	CASSQAAAYTF
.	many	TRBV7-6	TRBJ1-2	TGTGCCAGCAGTCCAGGGGTAACGGACTATGGCTACACCTTC	CASSPGVTDYGYTF
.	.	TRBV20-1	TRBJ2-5	TGCAGTGCTAGACCCTTAACTAGCAGAGAGACCCAGTACTTC	CSARPLTSRETQYF
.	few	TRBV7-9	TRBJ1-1	TGTGCCAGCGTCAGCTTCCGGCGCATGAACACTGAAGCTTTCTTT	CASVSFRRMNTEAFF
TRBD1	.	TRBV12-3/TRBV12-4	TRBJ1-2	TGTGCCAGCAGGGGATCTGACAGGGGCTATGGCTACACCTTC	CASRGSDRGYGYTF
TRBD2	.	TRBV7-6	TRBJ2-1	TGTGCCAGCAGCCCGCGGGTGAGGACTAGCGGGAAAAATGAGCAGTTCTTC	CASSPRVRTSGKNEQFF
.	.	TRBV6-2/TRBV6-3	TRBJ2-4	TGTGCCAGCAGTTACCTCTCGCTAGCCAAAAACATTCAGTACTTC	CASSYLSLAKNIQYF
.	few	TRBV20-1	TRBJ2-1	TGCAGTGCTGACGGCGACCTGAATGAGCAGTTCTTC	CSADGDLNEQFF
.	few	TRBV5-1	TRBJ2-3	TGCGCCAGCAAACAGGGACCTAGCACAGATACGCAGTATTTT	CASKQGPSTDTQYF
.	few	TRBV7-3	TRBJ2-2	TGTGCCAGCAGCTTAAGCCATCTTGGGGGGGAGCTGTTTTTT	CASSLSHLGGELFF
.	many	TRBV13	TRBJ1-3	TGTGCCAGCAGCTCTCCGAGGGGGGACACCATATATTTT	CASSSPRGDTIYF
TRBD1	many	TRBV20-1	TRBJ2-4	TGCAGAGTCTCCAGGGGGCTGGAGGACATTCAGTACTTC	CRVSRGLEDIQYF
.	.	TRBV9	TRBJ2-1	TGTGCCAGCAGCGTCGTAGGGACGATAGTGGCTGAGCAGTTCTTC	CASSVVGTIVAEQFF
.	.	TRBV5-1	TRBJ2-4	TGCGCCAGCAGCTTTGGAGGACCCAAAAACATTCAGTACTTC	CASSFGGPKNIQYF
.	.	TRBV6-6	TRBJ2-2	TGTGCCAGCAGTTACGACAGAAACACCGGGGAGCTGTTTTTT	CASSYDRNTGELFF
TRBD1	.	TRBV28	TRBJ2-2	TGTGCCAGCAGTCCCGGACAGGGACGCGGGACCGGGGAGCTGTTTTTT	CASSPGQGRGTGELFF
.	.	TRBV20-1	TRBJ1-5	TGCAGTGCTAGCAAGGGGAATCAGCCCCAGCATTTT	CSASKGNQPQHF
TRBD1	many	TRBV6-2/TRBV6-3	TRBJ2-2	TGTGCCAGCAGTTACTCGTCAGGGACAGGGGTAATCACCGGGGAGCTGTTTTTT	CASSYSSGTGVITGELFF
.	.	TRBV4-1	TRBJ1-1	TGCGCCAGCAGCCAGGTACAGGGCACTGGAGCTTTCTTT	CASSQVQGTGAFF